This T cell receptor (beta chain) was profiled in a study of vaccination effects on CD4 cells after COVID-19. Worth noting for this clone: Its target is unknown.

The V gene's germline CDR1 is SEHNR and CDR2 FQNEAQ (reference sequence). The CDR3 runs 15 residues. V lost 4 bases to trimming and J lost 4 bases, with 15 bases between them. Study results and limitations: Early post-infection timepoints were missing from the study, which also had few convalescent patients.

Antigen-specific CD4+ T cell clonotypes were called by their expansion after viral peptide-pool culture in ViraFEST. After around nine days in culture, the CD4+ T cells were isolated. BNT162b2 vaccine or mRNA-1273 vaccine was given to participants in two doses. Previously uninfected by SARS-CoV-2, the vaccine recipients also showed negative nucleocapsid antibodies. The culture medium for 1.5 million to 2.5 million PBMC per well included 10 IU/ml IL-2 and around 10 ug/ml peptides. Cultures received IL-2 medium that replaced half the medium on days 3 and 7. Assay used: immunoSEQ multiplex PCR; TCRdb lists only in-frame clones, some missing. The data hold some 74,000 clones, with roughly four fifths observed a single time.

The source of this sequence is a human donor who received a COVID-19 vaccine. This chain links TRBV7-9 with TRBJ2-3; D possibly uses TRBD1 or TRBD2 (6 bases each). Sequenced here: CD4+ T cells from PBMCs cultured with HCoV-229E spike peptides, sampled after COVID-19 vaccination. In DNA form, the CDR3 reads TGTGCCAGCAGCTCACAGGGAGGTTTGCCAGATACGCAGTATTTT. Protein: CASSSQGGLPDTQYF.